Each of the 22 T cell receptor beta chains below was sequenced from the same sample in a study of blood T cell repertoires in COVID-19. TCRdb keeps only in-frame clones here, not all; method: immunoSEQ multiplex PCR. The table records around 45,000 clones, 75% to 85% of them present only once. Sequencing used peripheral blood. The origin of the receptors is an elderly man in a cohort sampled during active COVID-19.

V and J are TRBV29-1 and TRBJ2-3; D might be TRBD2 (5 bases). The CDR3 runs to 12 residues. Trimming removed 5 bases at V and 6 bases at J, with 12 bases between. CDR1 is SQVTM and CDR2 is ANQGSEA in the germline V gene. CDR3 sequence (DNA): TGCAGCGTTTCGATATCGGGGGATACGCAGTATTTT. Translated, it gives CSVSISGDTQYF.

The genes are TRBV6-1 and TRBJ1-2; TRBD1 matches 8 bases. CDR3 length equals 13 residues. The V gene end was trimmed by 1 base and the J gene end by 8 bases; junction bases not matched to a gene: 3. Germline loops: CDR1 MNHNS, CDR2 SASEGT. This CDR3 reads CASSEGTGRGYTF. DNA of the CDR3: TGTGCCAGCAGTGAAGGGACAGGGAGAGGCTACACCTTC.

V is TRBV7-3 and J is TRBJ2-1, with a possible D match to TRBD1 (5 bases). V was pared by 5 bases and J by 4 bases, with 9 bases between. Germline V gene lookup returns CDR1 SGHTA and CDR2 FQGTGA. This CDR3 spans 13 amino acids. CDR3 sequence: CASSEQGYNEQFF. The CDR3 region has the DNA TGTGCCAGCAGCGAGCAGGGATACAATGAGCAGTTCTTC.

This clone was observed once. The chain is built from TRBV19 and TRBJ2-7; 9 positions agree with TRBD1. V gave up 6 bases and J gave up 6 bases; unmatched junction bases: 9. Germline V gene sequence: CDR1 LNHDA, CDR2 SQIVND (reference sequence). This CDR3 is built from 14 residues. The CDR3 reads CASRLRDRDREQYF. The CDR3 nucleotides read TGTGCCAGTAGGCTCCGGGACAGGGATCGCGAGCAGTACTTC.

The chain couples TRBV29-1 to TRBJ1-1; a possible D gene is TRBD1 (5 bases). Trimming stripped 7 bases from V and 0 bases from J, with 12 bases between. CDR3 length: 13 amino acids. Germline V gene sequence: CDR1 SQVTM, CDR2 ANQGSEA. CDR3 nucleotides: TGCAGCGGGGACTGGGGGATGAACACTGAAGCTTTCTTT. Its protein is CSGDWGMNTEAFF. Drawing the rest from reference TRBV29-1 and TRBJ1-1, the complete variable domain is SAVISQKPSRDICQRGTSLTIQCQVDSQVTMMFWYRQQPGQSLTLIATANQGSEATYESGFVIDKFPISRPNLTFSTLTVSNMSPEDSSIYLCSGDWGMNTEAFFGQGTRLTVV.

The chain is built from TRBV5-6 and TRBJ2-5; 7 bases are shared with TRBD2. Germline assignment: CDR1 SGHDT and CDR2 YYEEEE. V lost 4 bases, J lost 1 base, and 4 bases stayed unmatched. This CDR3 contains 14 residues. The CDR3 sequence: CASSGAGSQETQYF. The DNA for the CDR3 is TGTGCCAGCAGCGGAGCGGGGAGCCAAGAGACCCAGTACTTC.

The V and J genes are TRBV28 and TRBJ2-5; 7 nucleotides align to TRBD1. V lost 4 bases to trimming and J lost 5 bases; unmatched junction nucleotides: 13. CDR1 and CDR2 from the germline V gene are MDHEN and SYDVKM. This CDR3 contains 16 residues. The CDR3 region has the DNA TGTGCCAGCAGTTCAGCTTTTAGGGGGCGAGCCGAGACCCAGTACTTC. Translating gives CASSSAFRGRAETQYF.

The chain joins TRBV7-8 to TRBJ2-3; TRBD2 matches at 12 bases. Germline CDR1 is SGHVS and CDR2 is FQNEAQ. The CDR3 runs to 17 residues. Losses at the gene ends were 5 bases for V and 4 bases for J; bases not matched to a gene: 10. In DNA form, the CDR3 reads TGTGCCAGCAGCACAGGTTCTAGCGGGAGGGCCGCAGATACGCAGTATTTT. It specifies CASSTGSSGRAADTQYF.

The rearrangement links TRBV5-6 to TRBJ1-4, with 8 bases that match TRBD1. The V segment lost 5 bases and the J segment 5 bases; nucleotides outside the gene matches: 11. The V gene's germline CDR1 is SGHDT and CDR2 YYEEEE. The length of the CDR3 is 16 residues. The CDR3 reads CASSSRGHYGNEKLFF. CDR3 in DNA: TGTGCCAGCAGTTCCAGGGGGCACTATGGCAATGAAAAACTGTTTTTT.

The gene calls are TRBV10-3 and TRBJ2-1; 7 nucleotides match TRBD2. The V segment lost 4 bases and the J segment 6 bases; nucleotides outside the gene matches: 9. The CDR3 totals 15 residues. CDR1 and CDR2 from the germline V gene are ENHRY and SYGVKD. Written as DNA, the CDR3 is TGTGCCATCAGTGGCGGGACTACCTCCCCCAATGAGCAGTTCTTC. It is translated as CAISGGTTSPNEQFF.

The V call is TRBV11-2, the J call TRBJ2-7; 8 nucleotides line up with TRBD2. Germline CDR1 reads SGHAT; CDR2 reads FQNNGV. J lost 9 bases, V lost 5 bases, and 15 bases had no gene match. The CDR3 is 15 amino acids. As DNA, the CDR3 is TGTGCCAGCAGCCGCGGACTAGCCTCACGTACGGTGCAGTACTTC. It encodes CASSRGLASRTVQYF.

The V and J genes are TRBV9 and TRBJ2-7, with 7 bases aligning to TRBD1. V shed 5 bases, J shed 0 bases, and the junction held 11 bases outside the gene matches. CDR1 is SGDLS, CDR2 YYNGEE, per germline. The CDR3 totals 16 residues. The CDR3 DNA is TGTGCCAGCAGTCACGGTACCCGGACAGGCTCCTACGAGCAGTACTTC. This codes for CASSHGTRTGSYEQYF.

The chain couples TRBV3-1 (or the pseudogene TRBV3-2) to TRBJ1-1, with TRBD1 matching 8 bases. This CDR3 has 16 residues. Germline V gene data show CDR1 as LGHDT and CDR2 as YNNKEL (reference sequence). Trimming took 4 bases from V and 0 from J; bases not matched to a gene: 7. CDR3 loop: CASSRSTGDMNTEAFF. The CDR3 DNA reads TGTGCCAGCAGCCGATCGACAGGGGACATGAACACTGAAGCTTTCTTT.

The chain is built from TRBV2 and TRBJ2-2; 8 nucleotides align to TRBD2. The CDR3 consists of 14 residues. The V and J ends lost 7 bases and 6 bases, in that order; junction bases with no gene match: 7. Germline V CDR1 and CDR2: SNHLY, FYNNEI. CDR3 DNA sequence: TGTGCCAGCATGGGACTAGTAGTCGCCGGGGAGCTGTTTTTT. Protein: CASMGLVVAGELFF.

Judged by abundance, this clone is medium-sized. This sequence joins TRBV2 and TRBJ1-2; possible D gene TRBD1, 6 bases. V was clipped by 3 bases and J by 7 bases, with 12 bases between them. This CDR3 has 13 amino acids. Per the germline V gene, CDR1 is SNHLY and CDR2 is FYNNEI. For the CDR3, the DNA is TGTGCCAGCAGTGACGCGGGGGCCGGTGGCTACACCTTC. This encodes CASSDAGAGGYTF.

This clone appeared a single time. The chain recombines TRBV30 with TRBJ2-2; possible D gene TRBD2, 6 bases. The germline V gene encodes CDR1 GTSNPN and CDR2 SVGIG (reference sequence). Trimming removed 7 bases at V and 1 base at J, with 16 bases between. The length of the CDR3 is 15 residues. The CDR3 DNA follows: TGTGCCTCCACTTGGGGGGTCCTGAACACCGGGGAGCTGTTTTTT. As protein: CASTWGVLNTGELFF.

V gene TRBV18 combines with J gene TRBJ2-3, with D perhaps TRBD2 (6 bases). The CDR3 length is 15 residues. CDR1 is KGHSH and CDR2 is LQKENI in the germline V gene. V was cut by 0 bases and J by 0 bases, with 7 bases left in between. The CDR3 loop is CASSPPGGSTDTQYF. The CDR3 DNA reads TGTGCCAGCTCACCACCGGGGGGTAGCACAGATACGCAGTATTTT. Full variable domain (missing parts from reference TRBV18 and TRBJ2-3): NAGVMQNPRHLVRRRGQEARLRCSPMKGHSHVYWYRQLPEEGLKFMVYLQKENIIDESGMPKERFSAEFPKEGPSILRIQQVVRGDSAAYFCASSPPGGSTDTQYFGPGTRLTVL.

V is TRBV18 and J is TRBJ2-7, with 8 bases fitting TRBD1. V gave up 3 bases and J gave up 6 bases; unmatched junction bases: 4. Germline V gene lookup returns CDR1 KGHSH and CDR2 LQKENI. CDR3 size: 13 residues. The CDR3, as DNA: TGTGCCAGCTCACCGAGGACAGGGTTCGAGCAGTACTTC. Translated, it gives CASSPRTGFEQYF.

V and J are TRBV2 and TRBJ2-3, with 13 bases aligning to TRBD2. V was clipped by 7 bases and J by 5 bases; unmatched bases: 9. CDR1 and CDR2 (germline): SNHLY, FYNNEI. CDR3 length: 16 residues. CDR3 nucleotides: TGTGCCAGCATGCGACTAGCGGGGGGAGGAGAAGATACGCAGTATTTT. This codes for CASMRLAGGGEDTQYF.

The gene calls are TRBV10-2 and TRBJ2-6, with TRBD1 matching 9 bases. This CDR3 comprises 18 residues. J gave up 0 bases and V 7 bases, and 10 bases lay outside the gene matches. The germline V gene encodes CDR1 WSHSY and CDR2 SAAADI. The CDR3 coding sequence is TGCGCCAGCAAAGAAGGGACAGGGACAACCTCTGGGGCCAACGTCCTGACTTTC. It is translated as CASKEGTGTTSGANVLTF.

This clone is classed as medium-sized. The rearrangement joins TRBV6-5 to TRBJ1-2, with TRBD1 matching over 11 bases. With V trimmed by 0 bases and J by 5 bases, 5 bases remained unmatched. The CDR3 extends over 16 amino acids. Germline V gives CDR1 MNHEY, CDR2 SVGAGI. The CDR3 sequence: CASSYSRTGGGYGYTF. Written as DNA, the CDR3 is TGTGCCAGCAGTTACTCTAGGACAGGGGGCGGTTATGGCTACACCTTC.

The gene calls are TRBV18 and TRBJ2-3; 11 bases agree with TRBD1. The CDR3 sequence is 16 residues long. Per the germline V gene, CDR1 is KGHSH and CDR2 is LQKENI. The junction had 8 bases not matched to a gene; V was cut back by 6 bases and J by 3 bases. The CDR3 coding sequence is TGTGCCAGCTCTCGACGGGACAGGGGGGGGACAGATACGCAGTATTTT. This gives the protein CASSRRDRGGTDTQYF.